These 25 T cell receptor beta chains were sequenced from one sample in a study of T cell repertoires in cytomegalovirus infection. Via MiXCR, TCRdb re-called the reads, giving one row per CDR3 protein. The data show approximately 110,000 distinct CDR3 sequences, approximately 45% seen once. For these receptors, no antigen is known. The material was CD8+ T cells from cultured PBMCs, obtained from culture after CMV antigen stimulation. The receptors stem from a human donor in good health (CMV status not recorded). Some clones in this sample may be carry-over from other donors' samples.

This chain connects TRBV20-1 to TRBJ2-7, with a weak D call TRBD1 (6 bases). The V and J ends lost 5 bases and 1 base respectively, with 12 bases between them. CDR1 and CDR2 (germline): DFQATT, SNEGSKA (reference sequence). The CDR3 has 13 amino acids. DNA of the CDR3: TGCAGTGCTCCTACGGACAGTTCCTACGAGCAGTACTTC. Translating it yields CSAPTDSSYEQYF.

This clonotype was picked up a small number of times. The chain links TRBV7-9 to TRBJ1-5, with no clear D. V shed 1 base and J shed 0 bases, with 4 bases lying between them. This CDR3 region has 14 residues. The V gene's germline CDR1 is SEHNR and CDR2 FQNEAQ (reference sequence). This CDR3 reads CASSLVGSNQPQHF. For the CDR3, the DNA is TGTGCCAGCAGCTTAGTCGGTAGCAATCAGCCCCAGCATTTT.

This clonotype has just a few counts. The chain has TRBV7-2 and TRBJ1-1; 8 bases are shared with TRBD1. J was trimmed by 8 bases and V by 3 bases; bases with no gene match: 5. CDR3 length: 13 amino acids. Looked up from germline, CDR1 is SGHTA and CDR2 is FQGNSA. CDR3 DNA: TGTGCCAGCAGCTTCGGACAGGGCGGGGAAGCTTTCTTT. Translating it yields CASSFGQGGEAFF.

This chain joins TRBV7-3 and TRBJ1-2; D remains ambiguous. Germline V CDR1 and CDR2: SGHTA, FQGTGA. The CDR3 has 16 amino acids. Trimming removed 2 bases from V and 8 bases from J, with 21 bases in between. The CDR3 protein is CASSLAASAGLKGYTF. DNA of the CDR3: TGTGCCAGCAGCTTAGCGGCGAGCGCGGGCCTTAAAGGCTACACCTTC. The full variable domain, completed using reference TRBV7-3 and TRBJ1-2, is GAGVSQTPSNKVTEKGKYVELRCDPISGHTALYWYRQSLGQGPEFLIYFQGTGAADDSGLPNDRFFAVRPEGSVSTLKIQRTERGDSAVYLCASSLAASAGLKGYTFGSGTRLTVV.

This clonotype occurred a few times. The chain combines TRBV12-3 or TRBV12-4 with TRBJ2-4; 8 nucleotides agree with TRBD2. Trimming at V came to 11 bases and at J to 7 bases, leaving 7 bases not matched to a gene. CDR3 length: 12 residues. As DNA, the CDR3 is TGTGCCTCGGACGGGGGGGAGAACATTCAGTACTTC. It encodes CASDGGENIQYF.

The chain links TRBV15 to TRBJ2-6, with no clear D. CDR3 length: 16 residues. Germline CDR1 is LNHNV and CDR2 is YYDKDF (reference sequence). Trimming left V 0 bases short and J 0 bases short, with 6 bases between. The CDR3 DNA is TGTGCCACCAGCAGAGAAGGGAACTCTGGGGCCAACGTCCTGACTTTC. Its protein is CATSREGNSGANVLTF.

The chain couples TRBV6-5 to TRBJ2-7; the match to TRBD2 covers 8 bases. The V gene's germline CDR1 is MNHEY and CDR2 SVGAGI. The trim removed 2 bases at V and 1 base at J, leaving 4 bases unmatched. The CDR3 has 15 residues. CDR3 coding DNA: TGTGCCAGCAGTTACGGGGGCGGGAGGTCCTACGAGCAGTACTTC. This gives the protein CASSYGGGRSYEQYF.

The chain joins TRBV6-1 to TRBJ1-1; no firm D call. The CDR3 runs 14 residues. The germline CDR1 and CDR2 sequences are MNHNS and SASEGT. V was shortened by 2 bases and J by 1 base, with 8 bases between the two germline ends. In nucleotides, the CDR3 is TGTGCCAGCAGTGAATGGGAAGGGAACACTGAAGCTTTCTTT. Protein: CASSEWEGNTEAFF.

At least ten counts were recorded for this clonotype. This rearrangement joins TRBV4-1 to TRBJ1-4, with 7 bases that match TRBD1. CDR3 length equals 16 residues. The germline V gene encodes CDR1 MGHRA and CDR2 YSYEKL. V lost 1 base to trimming and J lost 7 bases; unmatched junction nucleotides: 9. The CDR3 region has the DNA TGCGCCAGCAGCCAAGGAGAGACAGGGTGGCGTGAAAAACTGTTTTTT. It is translated as CASSQGETGWREKLFF.

Notes on this clonotype: The junction and the germline gene differ at one end; a read error may be behind it. The chain joins TRBV5-3 to TRBJ2-2; the D call may be TRBD1 or TRBD2 (5 bases each). TRBV5-3 is reported as an ORF; its role is uncertain. The CDR3 loop spans 17 amino acids. CDR3 nucleotide sequence: TGTGCCAGCAGCTTGGGCCCCCGAGGTGGGGCGGGCGGGGAGCTGTTTTTT. Translating it yields CASSLGPRGGAGGELFF.

This clonotype was recorded a few times. The rearrangement links TRBV6-5 to TRBJ1-1; tentative D call: TRBD1 (5 bases). The V end was cut by 5 bases, the J end by 2 bases, with 12 bases between. This CDR3 has 14 residues. Germline CDR1 is MNHEY and CDR2 is SVGAGI. The CDR3 DNA reads as TGTGCCAGCAGTGCACAGGAAATCAACACTGAAGCTTTCTTT. It encodes CASSAQEINTEAFF.

This clonotype was found once. The chain recombines TRBV19 with TRBJ2-7; 7 bases fit TRBD2. The CDR3 totals 11 residues. Per germline, CDR1 LNHDA and CDR2 SQIVND (reference sequence). V lost 9 bases to trimming and J lost 5 bases; unmatched junction nucleotides: 4. The CDR3 reads CASSGGNEQYF. The CDR3 DNA reads TGTGCCAGCTCCGGGGGGAACGAGCAGTACTTC.

The chain employs TRBV7-8 and TRBJ1-3; 7 nucleotides match TRBD1. This CDR3 is built from 16 residues. The junction had 13 bases not matched to a gene; V was cut back by 7 bases and J by 4 bases. From germline, CDR1 is SGHVS and CDR2 FQNEAQ. CDR3 region: CASILQGLGEGNTIYF. The DNA for the CDR3 is TGTGCCAGCATTCTACAGGGGCTGGGGGAAGGAAACACCATATATTTT.

The rearrangement uses TRBV29-1 and TRBJ1-2, with D uncertain. The CDR3 is 14 residues long. Germline V gene data show CDR1 as SQVTM and CDR2 as ANQGSEA. V dropped 0 bases and J dropped 6 bases, with 14 bases sitting between them. The chain's CDR3 is CSVEDPLGLNGYTF. The CDR3, as DNA: TGCAGCGTTGAAGATCCTCTCGGATTAAATGGCTACACCTTC. The full variable domain, in which reference TRBV29-1 and TRBJ1-2 provide the parts outside the CDR3, is SAVISQKPSRDICQRGTSLTIQCQVDSQVTMMFWYRQQPGQSLTLIATANQGSEATYESGFVIDKFPISRPNLTFSTLTVSNMSPEDSSIYLCSVEDPLGLNGYTFGSGTRLTVV.

This chain joins TRBV12-3 or TRBV12-4 and TRBJ2-1; the D gene is possibly TRBD2 (6 bases). Trimming took off 5 bases at V and 4 bases at J, with 12 bases between the two ends. This CDR3 is built from 14 residues. The CDR3 reads CASSRSGEYNEQFF. The CDR3 DNA reads as TGTGCCAGCAGTCGGTCGGGGGAGTACAATGAGCAGTTCTTC.

This chain's CDR3 is CASGLIIRDRQETQYF. For the CDR3, the DNA is TGTGCTAGTGGTTTGATCATCCGGGACAGACAAGAGACCCAGTACTTC. This chain links TRBV12-5 with TRBJ2-5; 7 bases map to TRBD1. Trimming at V came to 2 bases and at J to 2 bases, leaving 8 bases not matched to a gene. Germline V CDR1 and CDR2: LGHNT, FRNRAP. The CDR3 covers 16 residues.

Ten or more counts support this clonotype. The genes are TRBV6-5 and TRBJ1-2, with TRBD1 as a possible D gene (5 bases). Trimming removed 4 bases at V and 2 bases at J, with 14 bases between. There are 15 residues in the CDR3. Germline-derived CDR1 and CDR2 are MNHEY and SVGAGI. Here the CDR3 DNA reads TGTGCCAGCAGTTTCTCGGGACGGGAAAACTATGGCTACACCTTC. Translated: CASSFSGRENYGYTF.

The CDR3 sequence: CASSLHLMNTEAFF. The CDR3 DNA sequence: TGTGCCAGTAGCCTACACCTCATGAACACTGAAGCTTTCTTT. This chain joins TRBV19 and TRBJ1-1; D remains ambiguous. This CDR3 spans 14 amino acids. CDR1 and CDR2 (germline): LNHDA, SQIVND (reference sequence). V was clipped by 6 bases and J by 0 bases, with 11 bases between them. Using reference TRBV19 and TRBJ1-1 for the parts outside the CDR3, the full variable domain is DGGITQSPKYLFRKEGQNVTLSCEQNLNHDAMYWYRQDPGQGLRLIYYSQIVNDFQKGDIAEGYSVSREKKESFPLTVTSAQKNPTAFYLCASSLHLMNTEAFFGQGTRLTVV.

This clonotype was counted at least ten times. This chain joins TRBV19 and TRBJ1-1; D unresolved. Trimming left V 3 bases short and J 7 bases short, with 9 bases between. CDR3 length: 12 amino acids. CDR1 is LNHDA, CDR2 SQIVND, per germline (reference sequence). CDR3 sequence: CASSIGRIEAFF. Here the CDR3 DNA reads TGTGCCAGTAGTATTGGGCGGATTGAAGCTTTCTTT.

This chain uses TRBV2 with TRBJ1-1; no firm D call. Germline lookup yields CDR1 SNHLY and CDR2 FYNNEI. The ends were cut back, 2 bases at V and 7 bases at J, with 11 bases in the middle. CDR3 size: 13 residues. The CDR3 bases are TGTGCCAGCAGTGAATACCAGAAGAATGAAGCTTTCTTT. Its translation is CASSEYQKNEAFF.

The V gene is TRBV28, the J gene TRBJ2-7, with 8 bases aligning to TRBD2. The junction had 14 bases not matched to a gene; V was cut back by 5 bases and J by 5 bases. Looked up from germline, CDR1 is MDHEN and CDR2 is SYDVKM. The CDR3 is 16 residues long. CDR3 sequence: CASSPGPGLGVDEQYF. Written as DNA, the CDR3 is TGTGCCAGCAGTCCGGGCCCGGGACTAGGCGTTGACGAGCAGTACTTC.

The gene calls are TRBV24-1 and TRBJ2-1; D remains ambiguous. Germline-derived CDR1 and CDR2 are KGHDR and SFDVKD. This CDR3 is built from 17 residues. The germline V and J ends were trimmed by 3 bases and 5 bases, with 19 bases remaining between them. DNA of the CDR3: TGTGCCACCAGTGATCCCTACGACATCGTCGGAAACAATGAGCAGTTCTTC. Translation gives CATSDPYDIVGNNEQFF.

This sequence joins TRBV28 and TRBJ2-7, with D tentatively TRBD1 (5 bases). The CDR3 sequence is 14 residues long. Trimming removed 6 bases from V and 3 bases from J, with 15 bases in between. Germline assignment: CDR1 MDHEN and CDR2 SYDVKM. The chain's CDR3 is CASRDEQEIYEQYF. CDR3 DNA sequence: TGTGCCAGCAGGGACGAACAGGAAATCTACGAGCAGTACTTC. The variable domain in full, completed from reference TRBV28 and TRBJ2-7, reads DVKVTQSSRYLVKRTGEKVFLECVQDMDHENMFWYRQDPGLGLRLIYFSYDVKMKEKGDIPEGYSVSREKKERFSLILESASTNQTSMYLCASRDEQEIYEQYFGPGTRLTVT.

The chain couples TRBV7-1 to TRBJ2-2; 9 nucleotides align to TRBD1. TRBV7-1 is assigned to the ORF class and has an uncertain function. The CDR3 has 16 residues. The junction had 6 bases not matched to a gene; V was cut back by 5 bases and J by 2 bases. CDR3 region: CASSPNRGPNTGELFF. Written as DNA, the CDR3 is TGTGCCAGCAGCCCAAACAGGGGGCCAAACACCGGGGAGCTGTTTTTT.

The chain has TRBV7-8 and TRBJ1-5, with D uncertain. Germline V gene sequence: CDR1 SGHVS, CDR2 FQNEAQ. V lost 2 bases, J lost 0 bases, and 8 bases lay in between. The CDR3 runs 15 residues. The CDR3, as DNA: TGTGCCAGCAGCTTATCAGAACATAGCAATCAGCCCCAGCATTTT. Protein: CASSLSEHSNQPQHF.